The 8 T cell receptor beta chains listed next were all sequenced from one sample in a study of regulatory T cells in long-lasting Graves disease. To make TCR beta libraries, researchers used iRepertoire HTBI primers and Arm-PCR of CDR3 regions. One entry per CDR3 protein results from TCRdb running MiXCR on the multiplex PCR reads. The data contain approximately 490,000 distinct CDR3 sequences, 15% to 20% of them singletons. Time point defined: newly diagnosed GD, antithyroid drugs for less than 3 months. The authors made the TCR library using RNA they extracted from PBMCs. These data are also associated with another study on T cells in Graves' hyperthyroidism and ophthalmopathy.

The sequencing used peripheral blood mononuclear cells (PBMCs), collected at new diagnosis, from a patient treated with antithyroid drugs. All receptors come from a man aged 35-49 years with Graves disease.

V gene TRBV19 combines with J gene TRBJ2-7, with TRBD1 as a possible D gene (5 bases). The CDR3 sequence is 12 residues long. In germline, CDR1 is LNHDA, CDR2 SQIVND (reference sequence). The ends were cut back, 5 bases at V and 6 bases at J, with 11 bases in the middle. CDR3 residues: CASSFIQAEQYF. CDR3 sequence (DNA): TGTGCCAGTAGTTTTATACAGGCCGAGCAGTACTTC.

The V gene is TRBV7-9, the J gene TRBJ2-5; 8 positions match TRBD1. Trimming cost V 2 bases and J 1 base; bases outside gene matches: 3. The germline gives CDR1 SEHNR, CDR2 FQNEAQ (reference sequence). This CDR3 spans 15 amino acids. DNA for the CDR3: TGTGCCAGCAGCTTATTTGGACAGGGCCAAGAGACCCAGTACTTC. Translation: CASSLFGQGQETQYF.

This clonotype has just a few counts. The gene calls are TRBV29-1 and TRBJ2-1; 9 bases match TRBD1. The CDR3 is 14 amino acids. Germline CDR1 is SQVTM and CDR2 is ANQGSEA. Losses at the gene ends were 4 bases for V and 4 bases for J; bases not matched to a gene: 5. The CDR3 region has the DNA TGCAGCGTTGGGGGGACAGGGCCTTACAATGAGCAGTTCTTC. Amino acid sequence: CSVGGTGPYNEQFF.

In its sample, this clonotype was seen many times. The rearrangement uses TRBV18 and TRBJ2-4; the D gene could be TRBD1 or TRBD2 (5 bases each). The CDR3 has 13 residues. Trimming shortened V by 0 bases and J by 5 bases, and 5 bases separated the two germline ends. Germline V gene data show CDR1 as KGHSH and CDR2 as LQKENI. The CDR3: CASSPPGENIQYF. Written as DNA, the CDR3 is TGTGCCAGCTCACCACCGGGGGAAAACATTCAGTACTTC.

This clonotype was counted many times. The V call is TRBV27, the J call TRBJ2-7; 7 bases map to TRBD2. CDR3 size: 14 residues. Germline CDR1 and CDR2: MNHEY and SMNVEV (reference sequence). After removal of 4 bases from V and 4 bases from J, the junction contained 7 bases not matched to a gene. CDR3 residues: CASSSSGAKYEQYF. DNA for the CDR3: TGTGCCAGCAGTTCCAGCGGGGCGAAATACGAGCAGTACTTC.

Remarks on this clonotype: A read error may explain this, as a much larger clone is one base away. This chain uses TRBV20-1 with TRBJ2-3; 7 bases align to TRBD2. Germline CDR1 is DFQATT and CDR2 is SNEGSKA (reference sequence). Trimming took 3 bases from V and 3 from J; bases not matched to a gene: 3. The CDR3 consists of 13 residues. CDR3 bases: TGCAGTGCTAGTCGCGGGAGAACAGATACGCAGTATTTT. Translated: CSASRGRTDTQYF.

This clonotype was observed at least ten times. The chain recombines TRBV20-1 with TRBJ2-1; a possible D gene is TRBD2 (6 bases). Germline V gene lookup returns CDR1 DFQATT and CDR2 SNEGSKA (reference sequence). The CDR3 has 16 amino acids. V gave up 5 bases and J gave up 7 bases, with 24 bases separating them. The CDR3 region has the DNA TGCAGTGCTGTAAACGACGGGGGAGGCACATGGAATGAGCAGTTCTTC. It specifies CSAVNDGGGTWNEQFF.

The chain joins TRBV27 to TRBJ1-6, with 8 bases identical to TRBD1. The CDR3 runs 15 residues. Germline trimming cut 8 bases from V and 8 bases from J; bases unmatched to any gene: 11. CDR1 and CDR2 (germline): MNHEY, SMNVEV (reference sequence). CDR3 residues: CASGNGQGGHSPLHF. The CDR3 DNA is TGTGCCAGCGGTAACGGACAGGGTGGCCATTCACCCCTCCACTTT.